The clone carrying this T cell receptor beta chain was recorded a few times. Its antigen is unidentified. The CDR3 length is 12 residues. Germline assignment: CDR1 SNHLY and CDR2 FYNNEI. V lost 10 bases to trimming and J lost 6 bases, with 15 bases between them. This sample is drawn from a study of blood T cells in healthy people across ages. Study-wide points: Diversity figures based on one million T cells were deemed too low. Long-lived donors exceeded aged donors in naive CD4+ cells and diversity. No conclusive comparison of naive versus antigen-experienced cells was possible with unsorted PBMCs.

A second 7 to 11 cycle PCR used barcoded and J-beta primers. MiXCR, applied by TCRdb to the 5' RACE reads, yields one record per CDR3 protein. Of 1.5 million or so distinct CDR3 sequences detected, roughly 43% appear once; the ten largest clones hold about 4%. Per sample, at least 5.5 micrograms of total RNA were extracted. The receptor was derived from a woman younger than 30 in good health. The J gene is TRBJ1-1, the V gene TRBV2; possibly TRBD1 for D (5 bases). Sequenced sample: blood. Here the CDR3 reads CATPPGVAEAFF. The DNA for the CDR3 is TGTGCCACTCCCCCGGGGGTCGCTGAAGCTTTCTTT. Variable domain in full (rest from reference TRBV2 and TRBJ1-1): EPEVTQTPSHQVTQMGQEVILRCVPISNHLYFYWYRQILGQKVEFLVSFYNNEISEKSEIFDDQFSVERPDGSNFTLKIRSTKLEDSAMYFCATPPGVAEAFFGQGTRLTVV.